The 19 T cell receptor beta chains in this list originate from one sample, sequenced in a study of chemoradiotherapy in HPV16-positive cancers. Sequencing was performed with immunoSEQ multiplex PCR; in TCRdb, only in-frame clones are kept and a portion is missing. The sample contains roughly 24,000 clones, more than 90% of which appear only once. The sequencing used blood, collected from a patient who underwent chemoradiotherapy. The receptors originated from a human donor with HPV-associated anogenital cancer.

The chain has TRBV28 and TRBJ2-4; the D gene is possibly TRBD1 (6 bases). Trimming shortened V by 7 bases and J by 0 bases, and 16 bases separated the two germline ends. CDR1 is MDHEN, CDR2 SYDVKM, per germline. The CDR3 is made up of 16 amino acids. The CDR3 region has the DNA TGTGCCAGCAACTCTCCAGGGGTACTAGCCAAAAACATTCAGTACTTC. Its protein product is CASNSPGVLAKNIQYF.

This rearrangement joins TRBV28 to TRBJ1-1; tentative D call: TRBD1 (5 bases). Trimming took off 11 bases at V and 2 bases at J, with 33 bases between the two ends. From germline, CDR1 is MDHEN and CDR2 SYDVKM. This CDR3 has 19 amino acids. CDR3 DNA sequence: TGTGCCGGCCGAAAACGGGGGGGAAATCATCCGGAACCAAACACTGAAGCTTTCTTT. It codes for CAGRKRGGNHPEPNTEAFF.

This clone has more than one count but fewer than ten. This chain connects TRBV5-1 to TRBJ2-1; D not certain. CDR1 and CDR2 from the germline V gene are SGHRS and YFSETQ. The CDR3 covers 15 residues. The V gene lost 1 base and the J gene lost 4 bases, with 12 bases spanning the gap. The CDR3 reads CASSLSLQSYNEQFF. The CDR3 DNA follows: TGCGCCAGCAGCTTGTCCCTACAGAGTTACAATGAGCAGTTCTTC.

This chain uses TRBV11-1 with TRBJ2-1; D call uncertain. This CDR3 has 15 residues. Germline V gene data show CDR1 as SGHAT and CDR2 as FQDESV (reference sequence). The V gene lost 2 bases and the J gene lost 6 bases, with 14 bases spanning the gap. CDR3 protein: CASSLSGFTFNEQFF. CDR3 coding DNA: TGTGCCAGCAGCTTAAGTGGATTCACCTTCAATGAGCAGTTCTTC.

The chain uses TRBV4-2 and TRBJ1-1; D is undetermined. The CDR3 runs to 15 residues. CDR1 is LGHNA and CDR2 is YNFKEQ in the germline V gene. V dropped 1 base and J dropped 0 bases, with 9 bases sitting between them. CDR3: CASSQVTRLNTEAFF. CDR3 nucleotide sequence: TGTGCCAGCAGCCAAGTAACACGGCTGAACACTGAAGCTTTCTTT.

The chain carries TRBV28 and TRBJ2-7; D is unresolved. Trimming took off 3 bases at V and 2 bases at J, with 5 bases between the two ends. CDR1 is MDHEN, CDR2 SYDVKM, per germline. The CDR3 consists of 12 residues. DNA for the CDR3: TGTGCCAGCAGTTTTCGAGCCTACGAGCAGTACTTC. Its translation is CASSFRAYEQYF.

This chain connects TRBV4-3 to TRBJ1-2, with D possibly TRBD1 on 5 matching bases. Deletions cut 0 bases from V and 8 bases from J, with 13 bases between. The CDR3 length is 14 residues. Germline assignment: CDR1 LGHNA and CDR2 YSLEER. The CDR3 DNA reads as TGCGCCAGCAGCCAAGAAACGGGGACGGACGGCTACACCTTC. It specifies CASSQETGTDGYTF.

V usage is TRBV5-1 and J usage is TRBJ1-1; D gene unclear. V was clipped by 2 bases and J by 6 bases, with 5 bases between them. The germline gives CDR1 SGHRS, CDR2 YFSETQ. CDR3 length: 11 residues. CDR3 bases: TGCGCCAGCAGCTTCGGACCTGAAGCTTTCTTT. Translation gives CASSFGPEAFF.

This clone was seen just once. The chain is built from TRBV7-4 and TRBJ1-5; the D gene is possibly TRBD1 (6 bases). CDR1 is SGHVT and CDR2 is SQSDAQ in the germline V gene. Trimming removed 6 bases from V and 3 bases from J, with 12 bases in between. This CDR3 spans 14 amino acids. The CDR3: CASRRTVFNQPQHF. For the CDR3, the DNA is TGTGCCAGCAGACGGACAGTATTCAATCAGCCCCAGCATTTT.

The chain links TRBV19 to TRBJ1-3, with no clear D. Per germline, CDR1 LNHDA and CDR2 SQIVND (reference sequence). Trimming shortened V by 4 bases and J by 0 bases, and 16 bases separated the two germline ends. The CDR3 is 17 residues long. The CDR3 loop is CASSNMGSSSSGNTIYF. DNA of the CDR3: TGTGCCAGTAGTAATATGGGCAGTTCTAGCTCTGGAAACACCATATATTTT.

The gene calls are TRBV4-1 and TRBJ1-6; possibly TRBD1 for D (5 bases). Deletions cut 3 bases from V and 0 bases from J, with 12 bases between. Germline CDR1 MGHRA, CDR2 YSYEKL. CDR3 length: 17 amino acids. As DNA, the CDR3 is TGCGCCAGCAGCCAGGGACCGTTGAGCTCCTATAATTCACCCCTCCACTTT. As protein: CASSQGPLSSYNSPLHF.

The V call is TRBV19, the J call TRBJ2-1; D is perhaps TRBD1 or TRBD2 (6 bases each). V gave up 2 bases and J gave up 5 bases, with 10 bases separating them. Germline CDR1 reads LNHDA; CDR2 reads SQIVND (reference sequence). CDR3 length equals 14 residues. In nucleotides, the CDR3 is TGTGCCAGTAGTATATTGCGGGACAACAATGAGCAGTTCTTC. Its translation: CASSILRDNNEQFF.

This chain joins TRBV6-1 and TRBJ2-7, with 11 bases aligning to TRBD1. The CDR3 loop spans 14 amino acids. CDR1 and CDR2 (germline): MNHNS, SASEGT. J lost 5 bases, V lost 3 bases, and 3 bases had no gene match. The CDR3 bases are TGTGCCAGCAGTGAGGGGACAGGGGGGGACGAGCAGTACTTC. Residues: CASSEGTGGDEQYF.

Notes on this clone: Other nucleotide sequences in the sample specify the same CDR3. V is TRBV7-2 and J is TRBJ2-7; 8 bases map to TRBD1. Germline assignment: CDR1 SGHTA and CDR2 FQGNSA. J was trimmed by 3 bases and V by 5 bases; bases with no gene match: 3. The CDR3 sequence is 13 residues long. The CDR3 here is CASSPDRGYEQYF. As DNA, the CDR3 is TGTGCCAGCAGCCCAGACAGGGGCTACGAGCAGTACTTC.

The CDR3 reads CASSLAAGRETQYF. The CDR3, as DNA: TGTGCCAGCAGCTTAGCGGCGGGCAGAGAGACCCAGTACTTC. The chain uses TRBV7-2 and TRBJ2-5, with a weak D call TRBD2 (5 bases). Trimming left V 0 bases short and J 4 bases short, with 9 bases between. The germline V gene encodes CDR1 SGHTA and CDR2 FQGNSA. The CDR3 is made up of 14 amino acids.

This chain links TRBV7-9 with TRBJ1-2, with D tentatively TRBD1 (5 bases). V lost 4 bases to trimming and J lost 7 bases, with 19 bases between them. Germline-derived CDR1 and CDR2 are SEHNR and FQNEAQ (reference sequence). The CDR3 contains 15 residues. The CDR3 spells CASSSNRFQGGGYTF. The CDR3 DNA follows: TGTGCCAGCAGCTCAAACAGGTTTCAGGGAGGTGGCTACACCTTC.

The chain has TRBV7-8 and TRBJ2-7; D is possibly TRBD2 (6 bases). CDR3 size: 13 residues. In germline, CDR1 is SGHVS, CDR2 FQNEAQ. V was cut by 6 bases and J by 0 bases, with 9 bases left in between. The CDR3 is CASRVAASYEQYF. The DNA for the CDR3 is TGTGCCAGCAGGGTAGCGGCCTCCTACGAGCAGTACTTC.

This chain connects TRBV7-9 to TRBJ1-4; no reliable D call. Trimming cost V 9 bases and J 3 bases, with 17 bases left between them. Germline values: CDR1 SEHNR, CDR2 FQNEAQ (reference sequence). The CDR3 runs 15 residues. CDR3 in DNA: TGTGCCAGTCAGAAATCTATGTGGGCTAATGAAAAACTGTTTTTT. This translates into CASQKSMWANEKLFF.

CDR3 region: CASSVRSYNEQFF. DNA for the CDR3: TGCGCCAGCAGTGTACGATCTTACAATGAGCAGTTCTTC. The genes are TRBV10-1 and TRBJ2-1; D is unclear. The CDR3 totals 13 residues. Germline V gene data show CDR1 as WNHNN and CDR2 as SYGVQD (reference sequence). V was trimmed by 4 bases and J by 4 bases, leaving 8 bases between them.